This TCR beta chain derives from a study of T-cell memory formation after mild COVID-19. Study-wide points: Pre-infection memory harbored some responding clones, suggesting cross-reactive memory joined.

Using its own MiXCR run on the 5' RACE reads, TCRdb lists one record per CDR3 protein. Of 180,000 or so distinct CDR3 sequences listed, roughly 12% are singletons. This CDR3 is built from 17 residues. From germline, CDR1 is SEHNR and CDR2 FQNEAQ (reference sequence). The ends lost 5 bases at V and 5 bases at J; junction bases unmatched: 17. This clonotype was counted between two and nine times. Its antigen is unknown. Sequenced sample: PBMCs or a T cell subset sorted from them (not recorded which). The sequence was collected from a man aged 18 to 30 who had mild COVID-19 (a few samples of this study predate the infection). Cell type and time point are not known. J is TRBJ1-2 and V is TRBV7-9; 7 bases line up with TRBD1. The CDR3, as DNA: TGTGCCAGCAGCCTTGGGACAGCCATACCCCGCGTATATGGCTACACCTTC. Protein: CASSLGTAIPRVYGYTF.